This T cell receptor (beta chain) was sequenced in a study of control samples from healthy donors and cancer patients. Profiling relied on immunoSEQ multiplex PCR, and the TCRdb table lists in-frame clones only, not all of them. The profile shows 150,000 to 200,000 clones, approximately 92% of them singletons. V lost 0 bases to trimming and J lost 2 bases, with 14 bases between them. Germline V gene lookup returns CDR1 SGHDN and CDR2 FVKESK. The CDR3 loop spans 16 amino acids. The specimen was blood. The V call is TRBV14, the J call TRBJ2-7; TRBD2 might be the D (6 bases). This clonotype was sampled from a young man in good health. CDR3 coding DNA: TGTGCCAGCAGCCAAGATGTGGGACTCTATACCTACGAGCAGTACTTC. Residues: CASSQDVGLYTYEQYF. The full variable domain, rest sourced from reference TRBV14 and TRBJ2-7, is EAGVTQFPSHSVIEKGQTVTLRCDPISGHDNLYWYRRVMGKEIKFLLHFVKESKQDESGMPNNRFLAERTGGTYSTLKVQPAELEDSGVYFCASSQDVGLYTYEQYFGPGTRLTVT.